This note documents a single T cell receptor beta chain sequence. This entry belongs to a study of blood T cell repertoires in COVID-19. The protocol was immunoSEQ multiplex PCR, while the TCRdb copy is restricted to in-frame clones and leaves out a portion. The repertoire holds about 85,000 clones, with roughly four fifths as singletons. Sequenced input: peripheral blood. The sequence was obtained from an elderly woman with acute or convalescent COVID-19.

This chain's CDR3 is CASSWTSGGARWYNEQFF. Written as DNA, the CDR3 is TGTGCCAGCAGCTGGACTAGCGGGGGGGCCCGATGGTACAATGAGCAGTTCTTC. The chain carries TRBV5-4 and TRBJ2-1, with 15 bases fitting TRBD2. The V and J ends lost 3 bases and 4 bases, in that order; junction bases with no gene match: 8. CDR3 length: 18 residues. The germline gives CDR1 SGHNT, CDR2 YYREEE (reference sequence). The whole variable domain, remainder taken from reference TRBV5-4 and TRBJ2-1, is ETGVTQSPTHLIKTRGQQVTLRCSSQSGHNTVSWYQQALGQGPQFIFQYYREEENGRGNFPPRFSGLQFPNYSSELNVNALELDDSALYLCASSWTSGGARWYNEQFFGPGTRLTVL.